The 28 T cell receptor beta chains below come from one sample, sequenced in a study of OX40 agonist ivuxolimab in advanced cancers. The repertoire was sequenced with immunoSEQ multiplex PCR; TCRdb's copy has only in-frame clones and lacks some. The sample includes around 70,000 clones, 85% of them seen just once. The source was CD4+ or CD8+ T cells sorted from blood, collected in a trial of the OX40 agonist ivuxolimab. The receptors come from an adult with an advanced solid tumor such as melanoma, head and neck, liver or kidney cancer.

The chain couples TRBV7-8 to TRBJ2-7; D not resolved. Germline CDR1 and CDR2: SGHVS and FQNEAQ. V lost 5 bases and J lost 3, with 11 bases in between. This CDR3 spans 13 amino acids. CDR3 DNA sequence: TGTGCCAGCAGCCCCATTCTGAGCTACGAGCAGTACTTC. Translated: CASSPILSYEQYF. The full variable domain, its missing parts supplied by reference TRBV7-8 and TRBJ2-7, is GAGVSQSPRYKVAKRGQDVALRCDPISGHVSLFWYQQALGQGPEFLTYFQNEAQLDKSGLPSDRFFAERPEGSVSTLKIQRTQQEDSAVYLCASSPILSYEQYFGPGTRLTVT.

The CDR3 DNA reads TGTGCCAGCTCACCACAGGGGCGGAATGAGCAGTTCTTC. Amino acid sequence: CASSPQGRNEQFF. The gene calls are TRBV18 and TRBJ2-1; weak D call: TRBD1 (5 bases). Germline CDR1 is KGHSH and CDR2 is LQKENI. This CDR3 has 13 residues. Deletions cut 1 base from V and 7 bases from J, with 8 bases between.

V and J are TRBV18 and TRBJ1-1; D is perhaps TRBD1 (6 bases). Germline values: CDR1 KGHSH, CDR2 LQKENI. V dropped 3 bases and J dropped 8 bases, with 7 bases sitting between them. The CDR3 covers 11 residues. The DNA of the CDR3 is TGTGCCAGCTCACCGGGGGCCGAAGCTTTCTTT. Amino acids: CASSPGAEAFF.

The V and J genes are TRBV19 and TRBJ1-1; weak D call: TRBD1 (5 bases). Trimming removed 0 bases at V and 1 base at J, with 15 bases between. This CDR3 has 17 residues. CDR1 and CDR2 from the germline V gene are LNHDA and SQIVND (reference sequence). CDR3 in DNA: TGTGCCAGTAGTATAGAATTTGACGGAAGGGGGAACACTGAAGCTTTCTTT. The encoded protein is CASSIEFDGRGNTEAFF.

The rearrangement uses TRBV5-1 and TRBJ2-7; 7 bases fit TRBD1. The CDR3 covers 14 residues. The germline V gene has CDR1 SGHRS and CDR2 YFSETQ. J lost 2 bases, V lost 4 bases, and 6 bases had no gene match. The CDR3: CASSPRDSTYEQYF. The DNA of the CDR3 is TGCGCCAGCAGCCCCCGGGACAGCACCTACGAGCAGTACTTC. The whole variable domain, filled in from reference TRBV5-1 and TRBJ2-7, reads KAGVTQTPRYLIKTRGQQVTLSCSPISGHRSVSWYQQTPGQGLQFLFEYFSETQRNKGNFPGRFSGRQFSNSRSEMNVSTLELGDSALYLCASSPRDSTYEQYFGPGTRLTVT.

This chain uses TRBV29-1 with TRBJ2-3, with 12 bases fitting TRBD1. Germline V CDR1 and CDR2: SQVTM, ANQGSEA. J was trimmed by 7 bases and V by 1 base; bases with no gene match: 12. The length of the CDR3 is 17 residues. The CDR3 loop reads CSVEVVRRDRGLNTQYF. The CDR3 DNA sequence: TGCAGCGTTGAAGTCGTCAGACGGGACAGGGGGCTGAATACGCAGTATTTT.

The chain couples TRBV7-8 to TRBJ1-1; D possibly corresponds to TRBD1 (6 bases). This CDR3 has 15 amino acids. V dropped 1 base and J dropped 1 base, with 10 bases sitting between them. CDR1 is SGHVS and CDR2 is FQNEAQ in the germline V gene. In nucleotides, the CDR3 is TGTGCCAGCAGCTTAGTTTTGGGGGCGAACACTGAAGCTTTCTTT. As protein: CASSLVLGANTEAFF. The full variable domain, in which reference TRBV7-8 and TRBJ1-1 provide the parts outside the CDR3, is GAGVSQSPRYKVAKRGQDVALRCDPISGHVSLFWYQQALGQGPEFLTYFQNEAQLDKSGLPSDRFFAERPEGSVSTLKIQRTQQEDSAVYLCASSLVLGANTEAFFGQGTRLTVV.

CDR3: CASSLQGPYNEQFF. The CDR3 region has the DNA TGTGCCAGCAGCCTGCAGGGCCCCTACAATGAGCAGTTCTTC. This chain connects TRBV5-8 to TRBJ2-1; D perhaps matches TRBD1 (5 bases). CDR1 SGHTS and CDR2 YDEGEE come from the germline V gene. Trimming stripped 4 bases from V and 2 bases from J, with 10 bases between. CDR3 length: 14 amino acids. The whole variable domain, remainder taken from reference TRBV5-8 and TRBJ2-1, is EAGVTQSPTHLIKTRGQQATLRCSPISGHTSVYWYQQALGLGLQFLLWYDEGEERNRGNFPPRFSGRQFPNYSSELNVNALELEDSALYLCASSLQGPYNEQFFGPGTRLTVL.

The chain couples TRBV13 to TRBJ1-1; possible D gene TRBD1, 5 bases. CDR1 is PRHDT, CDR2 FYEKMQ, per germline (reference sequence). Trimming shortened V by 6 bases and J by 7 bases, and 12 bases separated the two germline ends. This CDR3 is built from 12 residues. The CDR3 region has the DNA TGTGCCAGCAGTCTCCGGGACGGTGAAGCTTTCTTT. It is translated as CASSLRDGEAFF.

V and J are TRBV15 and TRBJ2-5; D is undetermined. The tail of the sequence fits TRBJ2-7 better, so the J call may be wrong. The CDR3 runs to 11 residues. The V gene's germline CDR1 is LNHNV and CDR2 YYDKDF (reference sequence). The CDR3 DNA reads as TGTGCCACCAGCAGTGACTACGAGCAGTACTTC. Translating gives CATSSDYEQYF.

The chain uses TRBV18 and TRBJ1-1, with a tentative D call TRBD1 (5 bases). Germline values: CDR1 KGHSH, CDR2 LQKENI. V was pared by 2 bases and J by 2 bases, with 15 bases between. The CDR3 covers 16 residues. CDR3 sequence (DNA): TGTGCCAGCTCACCATCCCCCGGGGGGGGAAACACTGAAGCTTTCTTT. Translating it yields CASSPSPGGGNTEAFF.

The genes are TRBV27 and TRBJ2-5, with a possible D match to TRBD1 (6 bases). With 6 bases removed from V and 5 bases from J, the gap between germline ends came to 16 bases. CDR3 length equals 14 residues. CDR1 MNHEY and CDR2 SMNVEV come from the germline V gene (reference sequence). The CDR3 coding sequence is TGTGCCAGCAGCGGACAGTCCTGGGGGGAGACCCAGTACTTC. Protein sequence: CASSGQSWGETQYF.

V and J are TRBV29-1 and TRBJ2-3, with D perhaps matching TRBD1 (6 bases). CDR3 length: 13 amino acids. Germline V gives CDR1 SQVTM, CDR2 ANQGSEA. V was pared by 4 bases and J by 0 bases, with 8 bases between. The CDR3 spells CSVVTGSTDTQYF. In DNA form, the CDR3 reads TGCAGCGTTGTAACAGGGAGCACAGATACGCAGTATTTT.

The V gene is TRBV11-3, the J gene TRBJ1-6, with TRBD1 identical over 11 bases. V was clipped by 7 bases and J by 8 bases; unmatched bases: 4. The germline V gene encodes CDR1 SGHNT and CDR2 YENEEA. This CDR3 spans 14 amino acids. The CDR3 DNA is TGTGCCAGCAAACGGACAGGGGGCTATTCACCCCTCCACTTT. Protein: CASKRTGGYSPLHF.

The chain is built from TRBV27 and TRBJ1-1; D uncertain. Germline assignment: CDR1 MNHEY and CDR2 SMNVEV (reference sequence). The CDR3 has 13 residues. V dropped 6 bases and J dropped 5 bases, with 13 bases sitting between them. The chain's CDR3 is CASSIGRETEAFF. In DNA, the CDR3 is TGTGCCAGCAGCATCGGACGGGAGACTGAAGCTTTCTTT.

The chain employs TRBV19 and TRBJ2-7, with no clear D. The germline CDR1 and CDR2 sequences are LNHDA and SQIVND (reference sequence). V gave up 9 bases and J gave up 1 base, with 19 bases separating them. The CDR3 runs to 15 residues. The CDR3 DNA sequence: TGTGCCAGCCGAGAGAGAACCTCCGCTTCCTACGAGCAGTACTTC. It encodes CASRERTSASYEQYF.

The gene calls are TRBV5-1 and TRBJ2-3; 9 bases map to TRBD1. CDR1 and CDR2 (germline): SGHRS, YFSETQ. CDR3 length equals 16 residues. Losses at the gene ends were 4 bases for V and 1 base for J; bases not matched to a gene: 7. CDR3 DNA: TGCGCCAGCAGCCCGGGGACAGGGATCGGCACAGATACGCAGTATTTT. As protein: CASSPGTGIGTDTQYF.

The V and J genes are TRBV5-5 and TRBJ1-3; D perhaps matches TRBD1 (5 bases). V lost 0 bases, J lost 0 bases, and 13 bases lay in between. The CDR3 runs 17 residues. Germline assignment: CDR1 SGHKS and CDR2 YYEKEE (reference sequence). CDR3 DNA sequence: TGTGCCAGCAGCTTGGCGGCAGGGCTCTACTCTGGAAACACCATATATTTT. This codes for CASSLAAGLYSGNTIYF.

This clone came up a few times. DNA for the CDR3: TGTGCCTGGAGTGTAGTCGGGGGGGAAAAACTGTTTTTT. Its protein product is CAWSVVGGEKLFF. This chain uses TRBV30 with TRBJ1-4; D might be TRBD1 (5 bases). From germline, CDR1 is GTSNPN and CDR2 SVGIG (reference sequence). Trimming stripped 0 bases from V and 8 bases from J, with 10 bases between. The CDR3 has 13 amino acids.

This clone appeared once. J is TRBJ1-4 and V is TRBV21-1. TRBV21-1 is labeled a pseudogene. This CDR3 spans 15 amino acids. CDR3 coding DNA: TGTGCCAGCAGCAAACCCCTGAGGGTAGGGGAAAAACTGTTTTTT. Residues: CASSKPLRVGEKLFF.

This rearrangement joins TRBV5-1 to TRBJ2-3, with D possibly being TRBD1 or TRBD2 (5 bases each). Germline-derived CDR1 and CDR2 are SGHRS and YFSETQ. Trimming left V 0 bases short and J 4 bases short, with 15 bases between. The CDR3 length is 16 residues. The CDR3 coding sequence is TGCGCCAGCAGCTTGGATTGGGGGTATAACCCAGATACGCAGTATTTT. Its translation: CASSLDWGYNPDTQYF.

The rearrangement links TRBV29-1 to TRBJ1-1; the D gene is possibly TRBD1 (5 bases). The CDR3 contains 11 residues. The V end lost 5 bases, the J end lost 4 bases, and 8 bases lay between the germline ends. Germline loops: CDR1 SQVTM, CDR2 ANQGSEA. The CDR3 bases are TGCAGCGTTATGGGGGTCACTGAAGCTTTCTTT. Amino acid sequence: CSVMGVTEAFF.

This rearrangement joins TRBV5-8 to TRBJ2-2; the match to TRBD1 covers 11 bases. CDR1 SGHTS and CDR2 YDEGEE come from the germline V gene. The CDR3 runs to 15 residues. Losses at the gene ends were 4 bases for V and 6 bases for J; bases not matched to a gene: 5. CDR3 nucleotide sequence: TGTGCCAGCAGCACCCGGGACAGGGGGGCCGGGGAGCTGTTTTTT. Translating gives CASSTRDRGAGELFF.

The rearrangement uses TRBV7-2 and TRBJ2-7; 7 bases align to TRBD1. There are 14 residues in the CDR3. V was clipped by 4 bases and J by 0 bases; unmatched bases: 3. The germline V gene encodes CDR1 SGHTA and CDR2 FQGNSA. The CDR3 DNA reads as TGTGCCAGCAGCTCGAGGACAGGCTCCTACGAGCAGTACTTC. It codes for CASSSRTGSYEQYF.

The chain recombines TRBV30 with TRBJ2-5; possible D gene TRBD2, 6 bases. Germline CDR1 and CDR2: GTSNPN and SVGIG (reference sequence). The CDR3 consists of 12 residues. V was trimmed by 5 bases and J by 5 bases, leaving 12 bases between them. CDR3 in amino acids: CAWSLGGETQYF. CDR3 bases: TGTGCCTGGTCGCTAGGAGGGGAGACCCAGTACTTC. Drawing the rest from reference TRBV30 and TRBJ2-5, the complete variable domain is SQTIHQWPATLVQPVGSPLSLECTVEGTSNPNLYWYRQAAGRGLQLLFYSVGIGQISSEVPQNLSASRPQDRQFILSSKKLLLSDSGFYLCAWSLGGETQYFGPGTRLLVL.

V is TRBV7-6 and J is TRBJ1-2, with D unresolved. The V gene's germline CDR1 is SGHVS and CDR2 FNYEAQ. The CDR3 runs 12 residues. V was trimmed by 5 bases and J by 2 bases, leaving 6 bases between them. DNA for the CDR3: TGTGCCAGCAGCCAGACAAACTATGGCTACACCTTC. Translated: CASSQTNYGYTF.

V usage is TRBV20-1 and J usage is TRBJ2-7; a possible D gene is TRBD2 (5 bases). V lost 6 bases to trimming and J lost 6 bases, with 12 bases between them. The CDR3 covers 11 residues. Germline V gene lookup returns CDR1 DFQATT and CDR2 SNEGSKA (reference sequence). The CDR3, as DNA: TGCAGTGCATCCACTAGGACCGAGCAGTACTTC. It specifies CSASTRTEQYF.

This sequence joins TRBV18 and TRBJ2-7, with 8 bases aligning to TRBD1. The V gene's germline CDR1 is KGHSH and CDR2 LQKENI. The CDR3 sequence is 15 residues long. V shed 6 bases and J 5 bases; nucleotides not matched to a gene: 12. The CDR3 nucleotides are TGTGCCAGCTCGCCCCAGGGGGCCGTTTTCGACGAGCAGTACTTC. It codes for CASSPQGAVFDEQYF.